The T cell receptor (beta chain) described here comes from a study of Ad26.COV2.S vaccination and SARS-CoV-2 variants. Germline loops: CDR1 SGHNT, CDR2 YYREEE (reference sequence). The length of the CDR3 is 15 residues. Trimming removed 2 bases from V and 4 bases from J, with 10 bases in between. Measured with immunoSEQ multiplex PCR; TCRdb has only the in-frame clones, and not every one. The sample has 350,000 to 400,000 clones, about 88% seen once; the top ten hold 3.5%. Documented treatment: about 20 received Ad26.COV2.S at low or high dose, single or two shots; roughly five received placebo; per-sample allocation not given. Samples were taken on day 63 after the first vaccine or placebo injection.

The receptor's source is a person between 18 and 65 years old who received the Ad26.COV2.S COVID-19 vaccine or a placebo. The sequencing here drew on peripheral blood, taken in a trial of Ad26.COV2.S vaccine versus placebo. V usage is TRBV5-4 and J usage is TRBJ1-6; possibly TRBD1 for D (5 bases). The CDR3 DNA follows: TGTGCCAGCAGCTTTGGGGGGGTTTATAATTCACCCCTCCACTTT. Translated, it gives CASSFGGVYNSPLHF.